A single sample is the source of the 23 T cell receptor beta chains below, sequenced in a study of cytomegalovirus exposure and HLA in healthy donors. The PCR used 60 Vbeta and 13 Jbeta primers. The assay was immunoSEQ multiplex PCR, and TCRdb's table has in-frame clones only and misses some. This sample has 250,000 or so clones; 80% to 85% occur once, and the top ten carry roughly 7.4%. Sequencing was carried out using PBMCs. Receptors originate from a woman aged 55-69 years in good health and CMV-seropositive.

This rearrangement joins TRBV7-9 to TRBJ1-1; possibly TRBD1 for D (6 bases). This CDR3 is 15 amino acids long. Trimming left V 4 bases short and J 5 bases short, with 17 bases between. Germline V CDR1 and CDR2: SEHNR, FQNEAQ (reference sequence). The CDR3 DNA is TGTGCCAGCAGCTCTTCGGGGGGCGCGGGAACTGAAGCTTTCTTT. The encoded protein is CASSSSGGAGTEAFF.

This clone has a handful of counts. The chain has TRBV4-1 and TRBJ2-6, with TRBD2 identical over 10 bases. J gave up 2 bases and V 4 bases, and 2 bases lay outside the gene matches. Germline assignment: CDR1 MGHRA and CDR2 YSYEKL. The CDR3 runs to 16 residues. DNA of the CDR3: TGCGCCAGCAGCCGGGGGACTAGCGCTGGGGCCAACGTCCTGACTTTC. It encodes CASSRGTSAGANVLTF.

This clone occurred a few times. This chain uses TRBV6-5 with TRBJ1-4, with 9 bases identical to TRBD1. J was trimmed by 7 bases and V by 4 bases; bases with no gene match: 4. The CDR3 runs 14 residues. CDR1 is MNHEY and CDR2 is SVGAGI in the germline V gene. CDR3 DNA: TGTGCCAGCAGTTTAACAGGGGGCTCTGAAAAACTGTTTTTT. The encoded protein is CASSLTGGSEKLFF.

The chain is built from TRBV10-3 and TRBJ1-1, with 7 bases identical to TRBD1. After removal of 9 bases from V and 0 bases from J, the junction contained 13 bases not matched to a gene. The CDR3 has 16 amino acids. CDR1 is ENHRY and CDR2 is SYGVKD in the germline V gene. The CDR3 DNA sequence: TGTGCCATTTCGGGGGCAAAAGGGGGCCTGAACACTGAAGCTTTCTTT. Translated, it gives CAISGAKGGLNTEAFF.

This clone was found a few times. The chain has TRBV30 and TRBJ1-4; a possible D gene is TRBD1 (5 bases). The CDR3 runs to 15 residues. Trimming stripped 0 bases from V and 5 bases from J, with 13 bases between. Germline CDR1 GTSNPN, CDR2 SVGIG (reference sequence). The CDR3 loop reads CAWSVSGSYNEKLFF. CDR3 sequence (DNA): TGTGCCTGGAGTGTCTCAGGGTCTTACAATGAAAAACTGTTTTTT.

This chain uses TRBV6-1 with TRBJ1-6; D may be TRBD1 (6 bases). The CDR3 runs to 14 residues. Trimming left V 2 bases short and J 10 bases short, with 12 bases between. Germline V gene lookup returns CDR1 MNHNS and CDR2 SASEGT. The CDR3 here is CASSEQGFGSPLHF. The CDR3 region has the DNA TGTGCCAGCAGTGAACAGGGGTTCGGGTCACCCCTCCACTTT.

The chain uses TRBV10-2 and TRBJ2-7, with 7 bases aligning to TRBD2. V lost 6 bases to trimming and J lost 6 bases; unmatched junction nucleotides: 2. The length of the CDR3 is 11 residues. Germline CDR1 reads WSHSY; CDR2 reads SAAADI. The CDR3 region is CASRASGEQYF. CDR3 bases: TGCGCCAGCAGGGCTAGCGGCGAGCAGTACTTC.

The chain joins TRBV19 to TRBJ2-3; 9 bases agree with TRBD2. Looked up from germline, CDR1 is LNHDA and CDR2 is SQIVND (reference sequence). J lost 0 bases, V lost 5 bases, and 6 bases had no gene match. The CDR3 totals 16 residues. The CDR3 loop reads CASSSLAGWSTDTQYF. In nucleotides, the CDR3 is TGTGCCAGTAGTTCCCTAGCGGGATGGAGCACAGATACGCAGTATTTT. The full variable domain, with the rest looked up from reference TRBV19 and TRBJ2-3, is DGGITQSPKYLFRKEGQNVTLSCEQNLNHDAMYWYRQDPGQGLRLIYYSQIVNDFQKGDIAEGYSVSREKKESFPLTVTSAQKNPTAFYLCASSSLAGWSTDTQYFGPGTRLTVL.

The chain combines TRBV6-4 with TRBJ2-2, with D possibly being TRBD1 (6 bases). CDR1 and CDR2 (germline): MRHNA, SNTAGT. The CDR3 is 16 amino acids. The germline V and J ends were trimmed by 4 bases and 8 bases, with 20 bases remaining between them. Here the CDR3 reads CASSADRDTTPGELFF. Here the CDR3 DNA reads TGTGCCAGCAGTGCCGACCGGGACACCACCCCGGGGGAGCTGTTTTTT.

The rearrangement links TRBV28 to TRBJ1-2, with D tentatively TRBD1 (5 bases). Trimming shortened V by 8 bases and J by 4 bases, and 14 bases separated the two germline ends. The CDR3 has 13 amino acids. The germline CDR1 and CDR2 sequences are MDHEN and SYDVKM. The CDR3 sequence: CASSDTHPYGYTF. CDR3 in DNA: TGTGCCAGCTCGGACACTCACCCCTATGGCTACACCTTC.

The V call is TRBV30, the J call TRBJ1-2; TRBD1 might be the D (5 bases). V lost 0 bases and J 6 bases, leaving 14 bases between the germline ends. The CDR3 has 14 residues. CDR1 GTSNPN and CDR2 SVGIG come from the germline V gene (reference sequence). The CDR3 bases are TGTGCCTGGAGTGTATTGACCGGGGGAGATGGCTACACCTTC. Its protein product is CAWSVLTGGDGYTF.

The chain uses TRBV9 and TRBJ1-1; no clear D. The CDR3 has 12 residues. The germline gives CDR1 SGDLS, CDR2 YYNGEE. Trimming pared 0 bases from V and 7 bases from J, leaving 7 bases between. The CDR3 region has the DNA TGTGCCAGCAGCGTAGATAACGGTGAAGCTTTCTTT. Translation gives CASSVDNGEAFF.

This chain uses TRBV12-5 with TRBJ2-6; no firm D call. The CDR3 contains 15 residues. Looked up from germline, CDR1 is LGHNT and CDR2 is FRNRAP. The V and J ends lost 7 bases and 0 bases respectively, with 10 bases between them. For the CDR3, the DNA is TGTGCTAGTGCCTTACAAAACTCTGGGGCCAACGTCCTGACTTTC. Its protein product is CASALQNSGANVLTF.

J is TRBJ2-5 and V is TRBV6-6; a possible D gene is TRBD1 (6 bases). V gave up 6 bases and J gave up 1 base, with 9 bases separating them. The V gene's germline CDR1 is MNHNY and CDR2 SVGAGI (reference sequence). This CDR3 is built from 13 residues. CDR3: CASSLQGQETQYF. The DNA of the CDR3 is TGTGCCAGCAGCTTACAGGGCCAAGAGACCCAGTACTTC.

For this clone: Its ends do not fully match the called genes, so a read error is possible. The rearrangement uses TRBV25-1 and TRBJ2-7; 7 bases line up with TRBD2. The CDR3 length is 15 residues. Per the germline V gene, CDR1 is MGHDK and CDR2 is SYGVNS. This CDR3 reads CASQTRDYTSDEQYF. The CDR3 DNA reads TGTGCCAGCCAGACCCGGGACTACACCTCCGACGAGCAGTACTTC.

V usage is TRBV27 and J usage is TRBJ2-1; TRBD2 might be the D (6 bases). Germline loops: CDR1 MNHEY, CDR2 SMNVEV (reference sequence). The CDR3 is 16 amino acids. Trimming removed 4 bases at V and 3 bases at J, with 16 bases between. CDR3 in amino acids: CASSSLAERLYNEQFF. The CDR3 DNA sequence: TGTGCCAGCAGTTCCTTAGCGGAAAGACTCTACAATGAGCAGTTCTTC.

The chain couples TRBV5-1 to TRBJ2-7, with 12 nucleotides matching TRBD2. Germline CDR1 SGHRS, CDR2 YFSETQ. The trim removed 2 bases at V and 5 bases at J, leaving 5 bases unmatched. CDR3 length equals 15 residues. CDR3 in amino acids: CASSFLTSGSHEQYF. The CDR3 bases are TGCGCCAGCAGCTTTTTGACTAGCGGGAGTCACGAGCAGTACTTC.

This clone was picked up a small number of times. The chain is built from TRBV7-2 and TRBJ2-2; TRBD2 matches at 11 bases. Trimming removed 2 bases from V and 7 bases from J; junction bases left unmatched: 3. Per germline, CDR1 SGHTA and CDR2 FQGNSA. The CDR3 spans 15 residues. For the CDR3, the DNA is TGTGCCAGCAGCTTAACTAGCGGGAGCTTCGGGGAGCTGTTTTTT. It is translated as CASSLTSGSFGELFF.

J is TRBJ1-3 and V is TRBV11-2; unclear D gene. The CDR3 is 16 amino acids. CDR1 and CDR2 from the germline V gene are SGHAT and FQNNGV. Trimming removed 1 base from V and 0 bases from J, with 10 bases in between. The CDR3 bases are TGTGCCAGCAGCTTAGCACTGCCGAGCTCTGGAAACACCATATATTTT. Amino acids: CASSLALPSSGNTIYF.

This sequence joins TRBV27 and TRBJ2-7, with 10 bases that match TRBD1. CDR1 and CDR2 from the germline V gene are MNHEY and SMNVEV (reference sequence). The CDR3 runs to 14 residues. With 6 bases clipped from V and 3 bases from J, the junction kept 5 bases outside the gene matches. The CDR3 is CASRLGQGRYEQYF. As DNA, the CDR3 is TGTGCCAGCAGGCTGGGACAGGGGCGCTACGAGCAGTACTTC.

This chain joins TRBV18 and TRBJ2-5; 9 bases align to TRBD2. In germline, CDR1 is KGHSH, CDR2 LQKENI. V was pared by 4 bases and J by 6 bases, with 9 bases of the junction left unmatched. The CDR3 runs 15 residues. CDR3 amino acids: CASSLGVAGVKTQYF. CDR3 DNA: TGTGCCAGCTCACTCGGAGTAGCGGGAGTTAAGACCCAGTACTTC.

J is TRBJ2-1 and V is TRBV28; 10 nucleotides match TRBD2. The trim removed 6 bases at V and 4 bases at J, leaving 9 bases unmatched. This CDR3 contains 16 residues. Germline CDR1 is MDHEN and CDR2 is SYDVKM. The CDR3 nucleotides are TGTGCCAGCAGCACGCCTAGCGGGAGTGGGTACAATGAGCAGTTCTTC. Translating gives CASSTPSGSGYNEQFF.

The CDR3 reads CASRSRNEQFF. The CDR3 nucleotides read TGTGCCAGCAGGTCCAGGAATGAGCAGTTCTTC. The chain couples TRBV7-9 to TRBJ2-1; D remains ambiguous. The CDR3 has 11 residues. V lost 6 bases and J lost 7, with 7 bases in between. Germline assignment: CDR1 SEHNR and CDR2 FQNEAQ (reference sequence). Combining the CDR3 with reference TRBV7-9 and TRBJ2-1 gives the whole variable domain DTGVSQNPRHKITKRGQNVTFRCDPISEHNRLYWYRQTLGQGPEFLTYFQNEAQLEKSRLLSDRFSAERPKGSFSTLEIQRTEQGDSAMYLCASRSRNEQFFGPGTRLTVL.